Shown below are 25 T cell receptor beta chains from a single sample sequenced in a study of T cells in Graves' hyperthyroidism and ophthalmopathy (dated by TCRdb to the late 2010s). The library was obtained by multiplex PCR. TCRdb records Illumina HiSeq 2000 as the sequencer. TCR beta CDR3 regions were amplified from RNA transcripts. A first-round RT-PCR of the TCR CDR3 used the HTBI primer set with the Qiagen OneStep RT-PCR kit. TCRdb took the public reads, trimmed them with fastp at Q25, ran MiXCR for clone calling and kept in-frame beta chains. Every CDR3 protein is listed once, alongside the most common genes and DNA of its rows. For this sample there are around 450,000 distinct CDR3 sequences; about a sixth appear just once. Jointly, the top ten make up 14% of the sample. The sample comprised blood. All receptors come from a woman between 18 and 29 years old with Graves' hyperthyroidism.

This clonotype was detected a few times. V is TRBV28 and J is TRBJ1-5; TRBD1 is a possible D gene (5 bases). The CDR3 runs to 16 residues. V dropped 3 bases and J dropped 6 bases, with 18 bases sitting between them. Germline V gene data show CDR1 as MDHEN and CDR2 as SYDVKM. The CDR3 DNA sequence: TGTGCCAGCAGTTTGCAGGGAACGGAATTGGGTCAGCCCCAGCATTTT. Translated: CASSLQGTELGQPQHF.

This clonotype was seen at least ten times. The J gene is TRBJ2-7, the V gene TRBV29-1; 9 nucleotides line up with TRBD1. The CDR3 contains 12 residues. After removal of 6 bases from V and 3 bases from J, the junction contained 3 bases not matched to a gene. CDR1 is SQVTM, CDR2 ANQGSEA, per germline. Here the CDR3 DNA reads TGCAGCGTGGGACAGGGAAACTACGAGCAGTACTTC. Translating gives CSVGQGNYEQYF.

The chain uses TRBV4-1 and TRBJ2-1; D not resolved. The V gene's germline CDR1 is MGHRA and CDR2 YSYEKL. The CDR3 sequence is 16 residues long. Trimming left V 0 bases short and J 8 bases short, with 17 bases between. For the CDR3, the DNA is TGCGCCAGCAGCCAAGAGGTGGCTGGGTGGAGCGATGAGCAGTTCTTC. Amino acids: CASSQEVAGWSDEQFF.

This clonotype was observed at least ten times. This chain's CDR3 is CASSTRSYEQYF. The CDR3, as DNA: TGTGCCAGCAGCACCCGCTCCTACGAGCAGTACTTC. This sequence joins TRBV7-9 and TRBJ2-7; D is unclear. Trimming took off 5 bases at V and 0 bases at J, with 5 bases between the two ends. The CDR3 runs 12 residues. Per germline, CDR1 SEHNR and CDR2 FQNEAQ (reference sequence).

This clonotype was recorded a few times. The DNA for the CDR3 is TGTGCCAGCAGCCTCCCCGGGGGGACCTATACTTACAATGAGCAGTTCTTC. The encoded protein is CASSLPGGTYTYNEQFF. J is TRBJ2-1 and V is TRBV7-9, with 7 positions matching TRBD2. This CDR3 spans 17 amino acids. Trimming took 5 bases from V and 4 from J; bases not matched to a gene: 14. Germline assignment: CDR1 SEHNR and CDR2 FQNEAQ (reference sequence).

The rearrangement uses TRBV11-2 and TRBJ2-7; 9 bases align to TRBD2. Per germline, CDR1 SGHAT and CDR2 FQNNGV. Losses at the gene ends were 4 bases for V and 1 base for J; bases not matched to a gene: 20. This CDR3 is built from 20 residues. The CDR3 is CASSSRGITGGRAASYEQYF. The CDR3 DNA sequence: TGTGCCAGCAGCTCGAGGGGTATCACGGGCGGGAGGGCCGCGTCCTACGAGCAGTACTTC.

The chain employs TRBV20-1 and TRBJ2-7; D unclear. V was pared by 4 bases and J by 0 bases, with 7 bases between. The CDR3 totals 12 residues. Looked up from germline, CDR1 is DFQATT and CDR2 is SNEGSKA (reference sequence). The CDR3 protein is CSAKANSYEQYF. The CDR3 region has the DNA TGCAGTGCTAAAGCGAACTCCTACGAGCAGTACTTC.

CDR3 sequence reads: CSARGADATYEQYF. The CDR3 coding sequence is TGCAGTGCTAGAGGGGCGGACGCTACCTACGAGCAGTACTTC. The rearrangement links TRBV20-1 to TRBJ2-7; D not certain. The V gene lost 1 base and the J gene lost 2 bases, with 12 bases spanning the gap. Per germline, CDR1 DFQATT and CDR2 SNEGSKA (reference sequence). The CDR3 runs 14 residues.

The sample holds many counts of this clonotype. V usage is TRBV12-3 or TRBV12-4 and J usage is TRBJ1-1; D gene ambiguous. The CDR3 has 13 residues. V lost 6 bases to trimming and J lost 7 bases, with 15 bases between them. The DNA of the CDR3 is TGTGCCAGCAGCCACGCTAATTCACTTGAAGCTTTCTTT. Encoded protein: CASSHANSLEAFF.

The CDR3 DNA reads as TGTGCCAGCGCACCAAGGGGGCTTAATTCACCCCTCCACTTT. Amino acid sequence: CASAPRGLNSPLHF. The chain has TRBV27 and TRBJ1-6, with 7 bases that match TRBD1. This CDR3 has 14 amino acids. The V segment lost 8 bases and the J segment 6 bases; nucleotides outside the gene matches: 7. CDR1 MNHEY and CDR2 SMNVEV come from the germline V gene (reference sequence).

This clonotype was counted ten times or more. V gene TRBV18 combines with J gene TRBJ1-2; D call uncertain. The germline V gene encodes CDR1 KGHSH and CDR2 LQKENI. V was shortened by 6 bases and J by 0 bases, with 14 bases between the two germline ends. The CDR3 loop spans 15 amino acids. CDR3 sequence: CASSSGRRPNYGYTF. The CDR3 region has the DNA TGTGCCAGCTCGTCAGGACGGCGCCCTAACTATGGCTACACCTTC.

CDR3 sequence reads: CASSIFPGYGETQYF. The CDR3 region has the DNA TGTGCCAGTAGTATCTTCCCAGGGTATGGAGAGACCCAGTACTTC. V gene TRBV19 combines with J gene TRBJ2-5, with a possible D match to TRBD1 (5 bases). The V gene's germline CDR1 is LNHDA and CDR2 SQIVND (reference sequence). Trimming removed 3 bases from V and 4 bases from J, with 15 bases in between. The CDR3 runs 15 residues.

This clonotype was seen more than once but under ten times. CDR3 amino acids: CASKVAGGSSYNEQFF. In nucleotides, the CDR3 is TGTGCCAGTAAGGTAGCGGGGGGGAGCTCCTACAATGAGCAGTTCTTC. The J gene is TRBJ2-1, the V gene TRBV19, with 11 bases aligning to TRBD2. Trimming took 7 bases from V and 0 from J; bases not matched to a gene: 5. Germline lookup yields CDR1 LNHDA and CDR2 SQIVND (reference sequence). The CDR3 consists of 16 residues.

This clonotype was seen repeatedly, ten times or more. The V call is TRBV2, the J call TRBJ1-1, with TRBD1 matching over 9 bases. Looked up from germline, CDR1 is SNHLY and CDR2 is FYNNEI. The ends lost 0 bases at V and 10 bases at J; junction bases unmatched: 15. The length of the CDR3 is 17 residues. The CDR3 sequence is CASSEAGLQGALAPAFF. CDR3 coding DNA: TGTGCCAGCAGTGAAGCGGGATTACAGGGGGCTTTGGCTCCAGCTTTCTTT.

This clonotype was seen a few times. This sequence joins TRBV7-9 and TRBJ1-2; perhaps TRBD1 as D (6 bases). This CDR3 is built from 14 residues. Germline CDR1 is SEHNR and CDR2 is FQNEAQ (reference sequence). Trimming removed 2 bases at V and 2 bases at J, with 9 bases between. CDR3 nucleotide sequence: TGTGCCAGCAGCTTACAGGGGCAAAACTATGGCTACACCTTC. Translation: CASSLQGQNYGYTF.

The genes are TRBV7-2 and TRBJ1-2, with D possibly matching TRBD1 (5 bases). V dropped 5 bases and J dropped 2 bases, with 15 bases sitting between them. The CDR3 is 15 residues long. Germline CDR1 reads SGHTA; CDR2 reads FQGNSA. Here the CDR3 reads CASSAAGGANYGYTF. As DNA, the CDR3 is TGTGCCAGCAGCGCCGCCGGGGGAGCGAACTATGGCTACACCTTC.

This clonotype was seen only once. The rearrangement uses TRBV6-1 and TRBJ1-6, with TRBD1 matching 8 bases. Germline lookup yields CDR1 MNHNS and CDR2 SASEGT. The CDR3 has 16 residues. V trimming: 6 bases; J trimming: 7 bases; junction bases outside the gene matches: 11. The CDR3 loop reads CASSSGRGRPNSPLHF. CDR3 DNA: TGTGCCAGCAGCTCAGGCAGGGGGCGACCCAATTCACCCCTCCACTTT.

This clonotype came up many times. The rearrangement uses TRBV7-2 and TRBJ2-5, with 7 bases aligning to TRBD2. This CDR3 has 14 amino acids. Germline lookup yields CDR1 SGHTA and CDR2 FQGNSA. The ends lost 5 bases at V and 0 bases at J; junction bases unmatched: 3. DNA for the CDR3: TGTGCCAGCAGCCAAACTAGCGACCAAGAGACCCAGTACTTC. Protein: CASSQTSDQETQYF.

This clonotype was recorded at least ten times. The chain has TRBV5-6 and TRBJ2-7; TRBD1 agrees at 11 bases. The V gene's germline CDR1 is SGHDT and CDR2 YYEEEE. The CDR3 sequence is 18 residues long. The junction had 11 bases not matched to a gene; V was cut back by 1 base and J by 2 bases. DNA of the CDR3: TGTGCCAGCAGCTTGATCGAAACCAAGGGACAGGGGGCCTACGAGCAGTACTTC. Residues: CASSLIETKGQGAYEQYF.

The V gene is TRBV6-1, the J gene TRBJ1-1, with D possibly matching TRBD1 (5 bases). This CDR3 has 15 amino acids. Germline loops: CDR1 MNHNS, CDR2 SASEGT. V was cut by 6 bases and J by 5 bases, with 19 bases left in between. Written as DNA, the CDR3 is TGTGCCAGCAGCCCCATTCAGGGTATGGGTACTGAAGCTTTCTTT. Its translation is CASSPIQGMGTEAFF.

This clonotype was observed a single time. A much larger clone differs by one base, so this may be a read error. The chain combines TRBV6-2 or TRBV6-3 with TRBJ2-7, with D perhaps given as TRBD1 or TRBD2 (6 bases each). V was shortened by 2 bases and J by 5 bases, with 25 bases between the two germline ends. CDR1 is MNHEY and CDR2 is SVGEGT in the germline V gene. This CDR3 is 18 amino acids long. Here the CDR3 reads CASSYPSGTRKTGDEQYF. The CDR3 region has the DNA TGTGCCAGCAGTTACCCATCCGGGACAAGGAAAACGGGGGACGAGCAGTACTTC.

J is TRBJ2-1 and V is TRBV7-3, with TRBD2 identical over 8 bases. The CDR3 is 14 amino acids. CDR1 is SGHTA, CDR2 FQGTGA, per germline. The V segment lost 7 bases and the J segment 6 bases; nucleotides outside the gene matches: 8. CDR3 sequence: CASTLTGGSNEQFF. In DNA form, the CDR3 reads TGTGCCAGCACCTTGACGGGGGGGTCCAATGAGCAGTTCTTC.

This clonotype was seen at least ten times. The V and J genes are TRBV6-2 or TRBV6-3 and TRBJ1-1; D not resolved. The germline V and J ends were trimmed by 4 bases and 3 bases, with 15 bases remaining between them. The CDR3 is 15 amino acids. The germline gives CDR1 MNHEY, CDR2 SVGEGT. DNA for the CDR3: TGTGCCAGCAGTTTTGGGATCTCTAGGGACACTGAAGCTTTCTTT. This translates into CASSFGISRDTEAFF.

This clonotype was counted ten times or more. The chain links TRBV13 to TRBJ2-1; D is unclear. CDR3 length: 13 amino acids. CDR1 and CDR2 (germline): PRHDT, FYEKMQ (reference sequence). Trimming removed 1 base at V and 9 bases at J, with 10 bases between. The CDR3 protein is CASSLAASREQFF. In DNA, the CDR3 is TGTGCCAGCAGCTTAGCTGCCAGTCGTGAGCAGTTCTTC.

This clonotype has a count of ten or more. This rearrangement joins TRBV13 to TRBJ2-7; 12 nucleotides line up with TRBD2. This CDR3 contains 18 residues. Germline V lookup: CDR1 PRHDT, CDR2 FYEKMQ (reference sequence). The V segment lost 4 bases and the J segment 4 bases; nucleotides outside the gene matches: 14. The CDR3 DNA reads as TGTGCCAGCAGCTCCCTAGCGGGAGGGCCGGATGCAACATACGAGCAGTACTTC. Translating it yields CASSSLAGGPDATYEQYF.